Sequencing of this T cell receptor beta chain was carried out in a study of T cells after yellow fever vaccination. General observations from the study: Post-booster repertoires contained most primary-vaccination clones again (around 97% CD4, approximately 86% CD8). Repertoires sorted by FACS could include abundant clonotypes that are contaminants from the bulk population. Just a small share of clonotypes turned up in the CD4 compartment as well as the CD8 compartment.

This clonotype has at least ten counts. Its antigen is undetermined. Generation of TCR cDNA used 5'RACE template switching (which added a universal primer site and UMIs). Each CDR3 protein is one row after TCRdb ran MiXCR on the 5' RACE reads. This table has approximately 110,000 distinct CDR3 sequences, more than 7.5% appearing once. The CDR3 runs to 14 residues. The germline gives CDR1 LNHNV, CDR2 YYDKDF (reference sequence). Trimming took off 5 bases at V and 4 bases at J, with 12 bases between the two ends. The source was CD8+ T cells sorted from PBMCs, collected 45 days after the yellow fever booster vaccination. This clonotype was sampled from a man aged 25-45 years who received the YFV17D yellow fever vaccine. The chain uses TRBV15 and TRBJ1-5; D not resolved. In nucleotides, the CDR3 is TGTGCCACCAGCCTCTTGGTAGGGAATCAGCCCCAGCATTTT. Protein product: CATSLLVGNQPQHF.